The clone carrying this TCR beta chain was seen only a few times. The antigen is not known. The data stem from a study of early T cells in non-severe SARS-CoV-2 infection. Looking at the study overall: Sequenced material consisted of bulk RNA (from unsorted whole blood), and chains were unpaired.

Unique molecular identifiers tagged individual cDNA molecules. TCRdb called the 5' RACE reads again in MiXCR, with one record for every CDR3 protein. Of 30,000 to 35,000 distinct CDR3 sequences in the sample, less than 8.5% were seen once. Broader study findings: There was a bias toward anti-spike CD8 responses in VDJdb matching, which missed private and CD4 specificities.

This specimen consisted of whole blood, obtained at baseline. This TCR derives from an adult who was a healthcare worker with PCR-confirmed SARS-CoV-2 infection or an uninfected control (not recorded which).

CDR3 residues: CASSLSRAEGLHGYTF. CDR3 DNA sequence: TGTGCCAGCAGCTTATCCCGGGCTGAGGGCCTACATGGCTACACCTTC. The chain links TRBV7-9 to TRBJ1-2; no reliable D call. Trimming took off 2 bases at V and 6 bases at J, with 19 bases between the two ends. The CDR3 consists of 16 residues. From germline, CDR1 is SEHNR and CDR2 FQNEAQ (reference sequence).